This entry lists 20 T cell receptor beta chains sequenced from one sample in a study of PD-1 blockade in mismatch repair-deficient tumors. Sequencing was performed with immunoSEQ multiplex PCR; in TCRdb, only in-frame clones are kept and a portion is missing. The sample has around 110,000 clones; 70% to 80% are singletons. The sample in question was peripheral blood, obtained more than 58 weeks after starting pembrolizumab. The receptors originated from an adult with mismatch repair-deficient cancer.

This sequence joins TRBV7-8 and TRBJ2-7; 8 bases are a match to TRBD1. The V and J ends lost 3 bases and 3 bases, in that order; junction bases with no gene match: 4. From germline, CDR1 is SGHVS and CDR2 FQNEAQ. The CDR3 consists of 14 residues. CDR3 amino acids: CASSLDRDHYEQYF. CDR3 DNA sequence: TGTGCCAGCAGCTTGGACAGGGATCACTACGAGCAGTACTTC.

The chain recombines TRBV7-2 with TRBJ1-2; 7 bases match TRBD1. Germline CDR1 is SGHTA and CDR2 is FQGNSA. The CDR3 has 13 residues. V lost 5 bases to trimming and J lost 2 bases; unmatched junction nucleotides: 2. The CDR3 DNA reads TGTGCCAGCAGCGTGACAGGGAACTATGGCTACACCTTC. Translating gives CASSVTGNYGYTF.

As concerns this clone: Sequence at one end of the junction differs from germline and may be a read error. This chain joins TRBV11-2 and TRBJ2-2; possibly TRBD2 for D (5 bases). Germline loops: CDR1 SGHAT, CDR2 FQNNGV. The CDR3 totals 14 residues. CDR3 sequence: CASSIERVVGELFF. CDR3 bases: TGTGCCAGCAGCATAGAGAGGGTGGTCGGGGAGCTGTTTTTT.

This rearrangement joins TRBV10-3 to TRBJ1-1, with D maybe TRBD1 (5 bases). Trimming shortened V by 8 bases and J by 3 bases, and 13 bases separated the two germline ends. The CDR3 contains 13 residues. Germline CDR1 ENHRY, CDR2 SYGVKD. CDR3 nucleotide sequence: TGTGCCATCTCTCCCAGGACATACACTGAAGCTTTCTTT. Translation gives CAISPRTYTEAFF.

The chain couples TRBV27 to TRBJ1-1; 9 positions match TRBD1. Trimming at V came to 2 bases and at J to 2 bases, leaving 6 bases not matched to a gene. This CDR3 contains 16 residues. The germline CDR1 and CDR2 sequences are MNHEY and SMNVEV (reference sequence). The CDR3 sequence is CASSLVGGQGNTEAFF. Here the CDR3 DNA reads TGTGCCAGCAGTTTAGTGGGGGGACAGGGAAACACTGAAGCTTTCTTT.

The chain links TRBV25-1 to TRBJ2-5; TRBD1 matches 8 bases. The CDR3 consists of 16 residues. The trim removed 4 bases at V and 0 bases at J, leaving 7 bases unmatched. Germline V gives CDR1 MGHDK, CDR2 SYGVNS. The CDR3 here is CASSGGTGMYQETQYF. The CDR3 DNA reads TGTGCCAGCAGTGGAGGGACAGGAATGTACCAAGAGACCCAGTACTTC.

This chain connects TRBV5-1 to TRBJ1-2, with TRBD1 as a possible D gene (5 bases). Germline CDR1 is SGHRS and CDR2 is YFSETQ. V was cut by 3 bases and J by 10 bases, with 10 bases left in between. The CDR3 totals 11 residues. In DNA, the CDR3 is TGCGCCAGCAGCTGGGGCCGCCTCTACACCTTC. Translating it yields CASSWGRLYTF.

This chain uses TRBV2 with TRBJ2-5; TRBD2 matches at 8 bases. V was pared by 4 bases and J by 2 bases, with 12 bases of the junction left unmatched. CDR1 is SNHLY and CDR2 is FYNNEI in the germline V gene. This CDR3 has 17 residues. DNA of the CDR3: TGTGCCAGCAGTGGCCCAGGGACTAGAGACAGGCAAGAGACCCAGTACTTC. Encoded protein: CASSGPGTRDRQETQYF.

The CDR3 nucleotides read TGTGCCAGCAGCCCCGGACTAGCGGGAGCCGATACGCAGTATTTT. Protein: CASSPGLAGADTQYF. V gene TRBV7-3 combines with J gene TRBJ2-3; 13 nucleotides agree with TRBD2. V was clipped by 5 bases and J by 6 bases; unmatched bases: 5. The CDR3 length is 15 residues. Germline CDR1 SGHTA, CDR2 FQGTGA.

The chain couples TRBV27 to TRBJ2-1, with D possibly TRBD2 on 6 matching bases. The CDR3 runs 15 residues. Deletions cut 2 bases from V and 0 bases from J, with 8 bases between. CDR1 and CDR2 from the germline V gene are MNHEY and SMNVEV (reference sequence). As DNA, the CDR3 is TGTGCCAGCAGTTTAGACGGGGGCTCCTACAATGAGCAGTTCTTC. Protein product: CASSLDGGSYNEQFF.

V is TRBV5-5 and J is TRBJ1-2, with D tentatively TRBD1 (5 bases). V dropped 1 base and J dropped 8 bases, with 12 bases sitting between them. The germline V gene encodes CDR1 SGHKS and CDR2 YYEKEE (reference sequence). This CDR3 is built from 13 residues. The CDR3 here is CASSLIQGYGYTF. The CDR3 DNA sequence: TGTGCCAGCAGCTTGATTCAGGGTTACGGCTACACCTTC.

CDR3 in amino acids: CASSTGGNSEAFF. DNA for the CDR3: TGTGCCAGCAGTACCGGGGGTAACTCTGAAGCTTTCTTT. The chain recombines TRBV28 with TRBJ1-1; D is possibly TRBD1 (5 bases). This CDR3 has 13 residues. V lost 5 bases and J 6 bases, leaving 13 bases between the germline ends. The germline V gene has CDR1 MDHEN and CDR2 SYDVKM.

The rearrangement links TRBV5-6 to TRBJ1-1, with a tentative D call TRBD1 (6 bases). CDR3 length: 14 amino acids. V lost 4 bases to trimming and J lost 2 bases, with 12 bases between them. CDR1 is SGHDT, CDR2 YYEEEE, per germline. The CDR3 loop reads CASSVGQLNTEAFF. The DNA of the CDR3 is TGTGCCAGCAGCGTCGGACAGCTAAACACTGAAGCTTTCTTT.

This clone was counted only a few times. The chain has TRBV6-1 and TRBJ2-2; a possible D gene is TRBD2 (6 bases). The CDR3 spans 16 residues. V was pared by 4 bases and J by 2 bases, with 14 bases between. Germline V lookup: CDR1 MNHNS, CDR2 SASEGT. In nucleotides, the CDR3 is TGTGCCAGCAGTGCGGGAAGACTAGTTAACACCGGGGAGCTGTTTTTT. This codes for CASSAGRLVNTGELFF.

V gene TRBV9 combines with J gene TRBJ1-1, with 7 bases lining up with TRBD1. This CDR3 has 15 residues. Trimming removed 1 base from V and 3 bases from J; junction bases left unmatched: 6. Germline V gene data show CDR1 as SGDLS and CDR2 as YYNGEE. CDR3 in DNA: TGTGCCAGCAGCGTAAGCAGTACAGGGGACACTGAAGCTTTCTTT. Translating it yields CASSVSSTGDTEAFF.

This clone was picked up one time. The chain uses TRBV5-6 and TRBJ2-3; D is perhaps TRBD2 (5 bases). Germline-derived CDR1 and CDR2 are SGHDT and YYEEEE. V lost 1 base and J 1 base, leaving 10 bases between the germline ends. The CDR3 spans 15 residues. CDR3 nucleotides: TGTGCCAGCAGCTTGTGGCTCGGGGGCACAGATACGCAGTATTTT. Its protein is CASSLWLGGTDTQYF.

The chain is built from TRBV27 and TRBJ2-1; D tentatively reads TRBD1 or TRBD2 (5 bases each). Germline CDR1 MNHEY, CDR2 SMNVEV (reference sequence). V lost 1 base and J lost 4, with 5 bases in between. CDR3 length: 13 amino acids. CDR3 sequence (DNA): TGTGCCAGCAGTTTATGGGGGTACAATGAGCAGTTCTTC. Its protein product is CASSLWGYNEQFF.

In this sample, this clone turned up once. This rearrangement joins TRBV7-2 to TRBJ2-1, with 11 bases identical to TRBD2. The length of the CDR3 is 16 residues. Germline V gene sequence: CDR1 SGHTA, CDR2 FQGNSA. Unmatched junction bases numbered 8, after V lost 1 base and J lost 9 bases. DNA of the CDR3: TGTGCCAGCAGCTTAGGAACTAGCGGGAGATCTGGTGAGCAGTTCTTC. Amino acid sequence: CASSLGTSGRSGEQFF.

The chain couples TRBV5-1 to TRBJ2-1; 14 nucleotides line up with TRBD2. This CDR3 is 18 amino acids long. Germline values: CDR1 SGHRS, CDR2 YFSETQ. The ends lost 0 bases at V and 4 bases at J; junction bases unmatched: 6. This CDR3 is CASSLGLAGGPEYNEQFF. CDR3 coding DNA: TGCGCCAGCAGCTTGGGACTAGCGGGAGGGCCGGAGTACAATGAGCAGTTCTTC.

This rearrangement joins TRBV18 to TRBJ2-3, with TRBD2 identical over 8 bases. J lost 5 bases, V lost 2 bases, and 12 bases had no gene match. The CDR3 runs to 17 residues. CDR1 and CDR2 from the germline V gene are KGHSH and LQKENI. The CDR3 DNA sequence: TGTGCCAGCTCACCATTGGCGTCTAGCGGGCCCAAAGATACGCAGTATTTT. It encodes CASSPLASSGPKDTQYF.